This T cell receptor (beta chain) was sequenced for a study of shared clonotypes between healthy human individuals. V lost 7 bases to trimming and J lost 3 bases; unmatched junction nucleotides: 8. CDR3 length: 14 residues. In germline, CDR1 is SNHLY, CDR2 FYNNEI. Sequencing was performed with immunoSEQ multiplex PCR; in TCRdb, only in-frame clones are kept and a portion is missing. The table has 2,100,000 or so clones, approximately 96% seen once. The chain joins TRBV2 to TRBJ2-7; 8 bases align to TRBD1. The material sequenced was naive CD4+ T cells sorted from blood. Stated subset: CD45RA+ positively selected. This sequence originates from a man between 18 and 35 years old in good health. The DNA for the CDR3 is TGTGCCAGCATTGGAAGACAGGGGAACTACGAGCAGTACTTC. Translating gives CASIGRQGNYEQYF.